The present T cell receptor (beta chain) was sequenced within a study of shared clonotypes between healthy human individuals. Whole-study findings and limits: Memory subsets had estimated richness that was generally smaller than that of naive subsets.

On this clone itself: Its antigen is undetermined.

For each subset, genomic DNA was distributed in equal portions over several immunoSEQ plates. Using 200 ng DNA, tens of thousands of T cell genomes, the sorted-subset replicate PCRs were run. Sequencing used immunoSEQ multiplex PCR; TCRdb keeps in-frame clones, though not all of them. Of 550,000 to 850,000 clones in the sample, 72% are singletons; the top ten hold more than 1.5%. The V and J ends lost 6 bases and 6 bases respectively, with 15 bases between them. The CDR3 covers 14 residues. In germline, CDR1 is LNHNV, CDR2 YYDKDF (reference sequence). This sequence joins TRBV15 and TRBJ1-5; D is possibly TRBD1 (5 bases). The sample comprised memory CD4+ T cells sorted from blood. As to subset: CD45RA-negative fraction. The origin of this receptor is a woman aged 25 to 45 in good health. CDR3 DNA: TGTGCCACCAGTAGCCCCCAGGGAGCTCAGCCCCAGCATTTT. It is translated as CATSSPQGAQPQHF.